Listed below are T cell receptor beta chains from one sample, sequenced in a study of blood T cell repertoires in COVID-19. Repertoires were generated with immunoSEQ multiplex PCR, while TCRdb's copy carries only in-frame clones and drops some. The sample shows about 300,000 clones, 70% to 90% of them seen only once. Sample: peripheral blood. The receptors were gathered from a man in his 70s with acute or convalescent COVID-19. The CDR3 runs from the conserved cysteine through the conserved F or W. D genes are given only for firm matches. Size tells how often a clone was seen (once, few, many) or the class of an expanded clone, and some rows leave it out.

j_gene,abundance,v_gene,d_gene,CDR3aa,CDR3nt
TRBJ1-2,few,TRBV19,-,CASSILGRNYYGYTF,TGTGCCAGTAGTATATTGGGCAGGAACTACTATGGCTACACCTTC
TRBJ2-3,-,TRBV28,TRBD2,CASSLLLAGGFTDTQYF,TGTGCCAGCAGTTTACTGCTAGCGGGGGGGTTCACAGATACGCAGTATTTT
TRBJ2-1,-,TRBV4-3,TRBD2,CASSQGLSGRAFEQFF,TGCGCCAGCAGCCAAGGTCTTAGCGGGAGGGCCTTTGAGCAGTTCTTC
TRBJ1-6,-,TRBV2,-,CASGGGSVTNSPLHF,TGTGCCAGCGGGGGCGGTAGTGTAACCAATTCACCCCTCCACTTT
TRBJ2-5,-,TRBV29-1,TRBD2,CSVQASGQETQYF,TGCAGCGTCCAGGCTAGCGGCCAAGAGACCCAGTACTTC
TRBJ2-5,-,TRBV5-5,TRBD1,CASSLDRGQQETQYF,TGTGCCAGCAGCCTAGACAGGGGCCAGCAAGAGACCCAGTACTTC
TRBJ2-5,-,TRBV28,TRBD2,CASRPGTSGGRGTQYF,TGTGCCAGCAGGCCTGGGACTAGCGGGGGTCGGGGGACCCAGTACTTC
TRBJ1-5,once,TRBV2,-,CASLRTYNDQPQHF,TGTGCCAGCCTACGGACTTACAACGATCAGCCCCAGCATTTT
TRBJ2-1,-,TRBV18,TRBD2,CASSPVILAGYNEQFF,TGTGCCAGCTCACCCGTTATTCTAGCGGGATACAATGAGCAGTTCTTC
TRBJ2-7,-,TRBV4-3,TRBD2,CASSQVSGRAVTFYEQYF,TGCGCCAGCAGCCAAGTGTCGGGGAGGGCTGTGACCTTCTACGAGCAGTACTTC
TRBJ2-4,-,TRBV7-9,TRBD1,CASSPRDRGNIQYF,TGTGCCAGCAGCCCCCGGGACAGGGGAAACATTCAGTACTTC
TRBJ2-5,-,TRBV5-1,-,CASSTGSSGETQYF,TGCGCCAGCAGTACAGGGAGCTCGGGTGAGACCCAGTACTTC
TRBJ2-7,-,TRBV7-2,TRBD2,CASSLGTSAHEQYF,TGTGCCAGCAGCTTAGGGACTAGCGCCCACGAGCAGTACTTC
TRBJ1-5,-,TRBV7-6,-,CASSLVLGGYSNQPQHF,TGTGCCAGCAGCTTAGTCCTCGGGGGATATAGCAATCAGCCCCAGCATTTT
TRBJ2-1,-,TRBV3-1/TRBV3-2,TRBD2,CASSQGGTRYYYNEQFF,TGTGCCAGCAGCCAAGGAGGGACTAGGTATTACTACAATGAGCAGTTCTTC
TRBJ1-1,-,TRBV5-1,TRBD1,CASSLGQGGMNTEAFF,TGCGCCAGCAGCTTGGGACAGGGGGGCATGAACACTGAAGCTTTCTTT
TRBJ2-3,-,TRBV28,TRBD2,CASGVTSVADTQYF,TGTGCCAGCGGGGTTACTAGCGTCGCAGATACGCAGTATTTT
TRBJ2-3,-,TRBV5-4,-,CASSRTGRPSTDTQYF,TGTGCCAGCAGCCGTACAGGACGACCTAGCACAGATACGCAGTATTTT
TRBJ1-5,-,TRBV24-1,TRBD1,CATSEGTGGNFQPQHF,TGTGCCACCAGTGAGGGCACAGGGGGCAATTTTCAGCCCCAGCATTTT
TRBJ2-7,-,TRBV3-1/TRBV3-2,-,CASSQDIYGTYEQYF,TGTGCCAGCAGCCAAGATATTTACGGTACCTACGAGCAGTACTTC
TRBJ1-5,-,TRBV4-1,-,CASSRNKNQPQHF,TGCGCCAGCAGCCGAAACAAGAATCAGCCCCAGCATTTT
TRBJ2-7,-,TRBV7-2,TRBD2,CASSLFFAGGYEQYF,TGTGCCAGCAGCTTATTCTTTGCGGGAGGTTACGAGCAGTACTTC
TRBJ1-5,-,TRBV28,-,CASSLLTGAISNQPQHF,TGTGCCAGCAGTTTACTCACAGGAGCGATTAGCAATCAGCCCCAGCATTTT
TRBJ2-7,-,TRBV5-1,-,CASSLALRREGYEQYF,TGCGCCAGCAGCTTGGCCTTAAGGAGGGAAGGCTACGAGCAGTACTTC
TRBJ2-4,-,TRBV27,-,CASARAGSGNIQYF,TGTGCCAGCGCCAGGGCGGGGAGCGGAAACATTCAGTACTTC
TRBJ1-4,-,TRBV7-9,TRBD1,CASRQGSEEKLFF,TGTGCCAGCAGACAGGGGTCAGAAGAAAAACTGTTTTTT
TRBJ2-5,once,TRBV18,TRBD2,CASSPSGTRGETQYF,TGTGCCAGCTCACCTTCGGGGACTAGAGGAGAGACCCAGTACTTC
TRBJ2-3,-,TRBV2,TRBD2,CASSEAASGRHTQYF,TGTGCCAGCAGTGAAGCTGCTAGCGGGAGGCATACGCAGTATTTT
TRBJ2-3,-,TRBV5-6,TRBD2,CASSFSGGADTQYF,TGTGCCAGCAGCTTTAGCGGGGGGGCAGATACGCAGTATTTT
TRBJ1-1,-,TRBV5-4,-,CASSLEAQDTEAFF,TGTGCCAGCAGCTTGGAGGCCCAGGACACTGAAGCTTTCTTT
TRBJ1-4,few,TRBV30,-,CAWSGIRGAGEKLFF,TGTGCCTGGAGTGGTATAAGGGGAGCGGGCGAAAAACTGTTTTTT
TRBJ1-2,-,TRBV2,TRBD1,CASMKGQGSFGYTF,TGTGCCAGCATGAAGGGACAGGGCTCGTTTGGCTACACCTTC
TRBJ1-6,-,TRBV5-1,-,CASSTETSLGSPLHF,TGCGCCAGCAGCACCGAAACCTCCCTCGGTTCACCCCTCCACTTT
TRBJ2-2,-,TRBV29-1,-,CSAGAGRVGTGELFF,TGCAGCGCGGGGGCAGGGCGTGTTGGCACCGGGGAGCTGTTTTTT
TRBJ1-2,-,TRBV27,TRBD1,CASGHPDRGENGYTF,TGTGCCAGCGGTCACCCGGACAGGGGAGAAAATGGCTACACCTTC
TRBJ2-7,-,TRBV28,-,CASSRTVYEQYF,TGTGCCAGCAGCCGGACAGTCTACGAGCAGTACTTC
TRBJ2-7,-,TRBV6-5,-,CASSPRLTGYEQYF,TGTGCCAGCAGCCCCCGCCTGACAGGCTACGAGCAGTACTTC
TRBJ1-5,-,TRBV28,TRBD1,CASSLRVGTVYSNQPQHF,TGTGCCAGCAGTTTAAGGGTCGGGACAGTTTATAGCAATCAGCCCCAGCATTTT
TRBJ1-6,-,TRBV30,-,CAWRAGYNSPLHF,TGTGCCTGGAGGGCGGGATATAATTCACCCCTCCACTTT
TRBJ2-2,-,TRBV18,TRBD1,CASSYDRGTTGELFF,TGTGCCAGCTCATACGACAGGGGGACCACCGGGGAGCTGTTTTTT
TRBJ1-3,-,TRBV20-1,-,CSASRGGDTIYF,TGCAGTGCTAGTCGGGGGGGAGACACCATATATTTT
TRBJ2-1,-,TRBV11-3,TRBD2,CASSDGTSGGNEQFF,TGTGCCAGCAGCGACGGGACTAGCGGGGGCAATGAGCAGTTCTTC
TRBJ1-1,-,TRBV6-1,-,CASREPYRREGTEAFF,TGTGCCAGCAGAGAACCCTATCGGCGGGAGGGCACTGAAGCTTTCTTT
TRBJ1-2,once,TRBV25-1,TRBD1,CASNSGGHGYTF,TGTGCCAGCAACTCAGGGGGGCATGGCTACACCTTC
TRBJ2-1,-,TRBV3-1/TRBV3-2,-,CASSHTNEQFF,TGTGCCAGCAGCCATACAAATGAGCAGTTCTTC
TRBJ1-5,-,TRBV19,-,CASRREQSSNQPQHF,TGTGCCAGTAGGCGGGAACAGTCTAGCAATCAGCCCCAGCATTTT
TRBJ1-1,-,TRBV28,-,CASLPGSGTEAFF,TGTGCCAGCCTCCCAGGGTCTGGTACTGAAGCTTTCTTT
TRBJ2-5,few,TRBV29-1,TRBD2,CSVGSGGAFFETQYF,TGCAGCGTTGGGAGCGGGGGGGCCTTCTTCGAGACCCAGTACTTC
TRBJ1-1,-,TRBV10-3,-,CAISDLRGSDPEAFF,TGTGCCATCAGTGACCTGCGGGGGAGCGACCCTGAAGCTTTCTTT
TRBJ2-6,-,TRBV29-1,TRBD1,CSVRDRGQVGANVLTF,TGCAGCGTTCGGGACAGGGGGCAGGTTGGGGCCAACGTCCTGACTTTC